This record looks at one TCR beta chain sequence and its context. Here immunoSEQ multiplex PCR was the method, and the copy in TCRdb shows in-frame clones only, minus some. The sample includes approximately 98,000 clones, about 90% of them seen just once. This sample was included in a study of T cell changes during pregnancy in multiple sclerosis. This CDR3 is built from 13 residues. The germline V gene has CDR1 KGHSH and CDR2 LQKENI. The V and J ends lost 4 bases and 6 bases, in that order; junction bases with no gene match: 2. The TCR was taken from a female donor in good health, enrolled as a control in a pregnancy study. Sequencing was performed on peripheral blood, taken after pregnancy. The V call is TRBV18, the J call TRBJ2-3; 9 positions agree with TRBD1. CDR3 DNA sequence: TGTGCCAGCTCACGACAGGGGGAGGATACGCAGTATTTT. Residues: CASSRQGEDTQYF.